Listed here are 12 T cell receptor beta chains from one sample, sequenced in a study of early T cells in non-severe SARS-CoV-2 infection listed by TCRdb under 2021. The library was obtained by 5' RACE. Instrument used: NextSeq 500. TCRdb itself trimmed the public reads at Q25 with fastp, ran MiXCR and retained productive beta chains. Every entry covers one CDR3 protein and lists the most common genes and DNA from its rows. This sample lists fewer than 85,000 distinct CDR3 sequences; approximately 13% were detected once. The ten largest account for about 1.3% of the sample. What was sequenced was whole blood. Receptor source: an adult who was a healthcare worker with PCR-confirmed SARS-CoV-2 infection or an uninfected control (not recorded which).

This clonotype has a count of ten or more. This chain uses TRBV7-2 with TRBJ1-4; D not certain. CDR1 and CDR2 (germline): SGHTA, FQGNSA. The CDR3 runs 15 residues. Trimming pared 7 bases from V and 2 bases from J, leaving 14 bases between. The CDR3 sequence: CASTPYYSTNEKLFF. The CDR3 nucleotides read TGTGCCAGCACCCCGTATTACTCGACTAATGAAAAACTGTTTTTT.

DNA for the CDR3: TGCAGCGTTGTGACAGGGGGCGATGGAAAACTGTTTTTT. Translating it yields CSVVTGGDGKLFF. The chain has TRBV29-1 and TRBJ1-4, with TRBD1 identical over 10 bases. V shed 4 bases and J 10 bases; nucleotides not matched to a gene: 6. Germline values: CDR1 SQVTM, CDR2 ANQGSEA. The length of the CDR3 is 13 residues.

This rearrangement joins TRBV7-2 to TRBJ2-2; 11 bases map to TRBD2. V gave up 5 bases and J gave up 4 bases; unmatched junction bases: 6. This CDR3 region has 16 residues. The V gene's germline CDR1 is SGHTA and CDR2 FQGNSA. In DNA form, the CDR3 reads TGTGCCAGCAGCCCTAGCGGGAGGTCCTTCACCGGGGAGCTGTTTTTT. Its protein product is CASSPSGRSFTGELFF.

This clonotype showed up many times. The rearrangement links TRBV5-5 to TRBJ2-1; 8 bases align to TRBD2. From germline, CDR1 is SGHKS and CDR2 YYEKEE (reference sequence). J lost 0 bases, V lost 0 bases, and 5 bases had no gene match. CDR3 length: 17 amino acids. The CDR3 coding sequence is TGTGCCAGCAGCTTGGTGGGCGGGGGGAGCTCCTACAATGAGCAGTTCTTC. It is translated as CASSLVGGGSSYNEQFF.

This clonotype was found many times. The V and J genes are TRBV28 and TRBJ2-7, with D perhaps TRBD1 (6 bases). Germline V gene sequence: CDR1 MDHEN, CDR2 SYDVKM. The CDR3 covers 12 residues. Trimming removed 6 bases from V and 4 bases from J, with 10 bases in between. CDR3 amino acids: CASRDSRYEQYF. In DNA, the CDR3 is TGTGCCAGCAGGGACAGCCGATACGAGCAGTACTTC. Variable domain in full (rest from reference TRBV28 and TRBJ2-7): DVKVTQSSRYLVKRTGEKVFLECVQDMDHENMFWYRQDPGLGLRLIYFSYDVKMKEKGDIPEGYSVSREKKERFSLILESASTNQTSMYLCASRDSRYEQYFGPGTRLTVT.

This clonotype was observed many times. The chain is built from TRBV28 and TRBJ1-6, with a tentative D call TRBD1 (5 bases). The CDR3 length is 14 residues. Germline V lookup: CDR1 MDHEN, CDR2 SYDVKM. The V and J ends lost 6 bases and 11 bases respectively, with 17 bases between them. CDR3 amino acids: CASRTGGKWPPLHF. CDR3 coding DNA: TGTGCCAGCAGAACGGGGGGTAAATGGCCACCCCTCCACTTT. The full variable domain, in which reference TRBV28 and TRBJ1-6 provide the parts outside the CDR3, is DVKVTQSSRYLVKRTGEKVFLECVQDMDHENMFWYRQDPGLGLRLIYFSYDVKMKEKGDIPEGYSVSREKKERFSLILESASTNQTSMYLCASRTGGKWPPLHFGNGTRLTVT.

This clonotype is labeled medium-sized. The V and J genes are TRBV30 and TRBJ2-3; 9 bases fit TRBD2. The ends lost 0 bases at V and 2 bases at J; junction bases unmatched: 6. CDR1 GTSNPN and CDR2 SVGIG come from the germline V gene (reference sequence). This CDR3 comprises 16 residues. The CDR3 DNA reads as TGTGCCTGGAGTGTACCTAGCGGGGTACACACAGATACGCAGTATTTT. Encoded protein: CAWSVPSGVHTDTQYF.

Of note for this clonotype: This may come from a read error, since a much larger clone is one base off. No DNA is shown, since the ends of the CDR3 on it are uncertain; the CDR3 is the one TCRdb lists. V is TRBV19 and J is TRBJ2-6; the listed D gene, TRBD1, was not tested against the DNA. Germline CDR1 is LNHDA and CDR2 is SQIVND (reference sequence). The CDR3 extends over 16 residues, inclusive of both ends. The CDR3 sequence: CASSVGDGSGANVPTF.

This clonotype showed up many times. The V gene is TRBV4-3, the J gene TRBJ2-7; 9 bases are a match to TRBD2. The CDR3 runs 15 residues. Germline V gene lookup returns CDR1 LGHNA and CDR2 YSLEER. The V gene end was trimmed by 1 base and the J gene end by 2 bases; junction bases not matched to a gene: 3. CDR3 in amino acids: CASSQGLAEPYEQYF. Here the CDR3 DNA reads TGCGCCAGCAGCCAAGGACTAGCGGAACCCTACGAGCAGTACTTC.

This clonotype was detected ten times or more. The chain employs TRBV6-6 and TRBJ1-1; 7 bases match TRBD1. V lost 6 bases and J lost 0; bases outside the gene matches: 4. CDR3 length: 14 residues. Germline lookup yields CDR1 MNHNY and CDR2 SVGAGI (reference sequence). The DNA of the CDR3 is TGTGCCAGCAGCAGGGGGAGGGTGAACACTGAAGCTTTCTTT. It yields the protein CASSRGRVNTEAFF.

Ten or more counts support this clonotype. This chain joins TRBV2 and TRBJ2-5; D unclear. V was clipped by 9 bases and J by 4 bases, with 9 bases between them. The CDR3 sequence is 11 residues long. Germline V gives CDR1 SNHLY, CDR2 FYNNEI. Here the CDR3 DNA reads TGTGCCAGAGGTCCTCTAGAGACCCAGTACTTC. Protein: CARGPLETQYF.

This clonotype was observed many times. The J gene is TRBJ2-7, the V gene TRBV29-1, with D possibly TRBD1 on 6 matching bases. This CDR3 spans 15 amino acids. Trimming took 1 base from V and 3 from J, leaving 16 bases between them. Germline CDR1 and CDR2: SQVTM and ANQGSEA. CDR3 sequence reads: CSVEATQGSHYEQYF. CDR3 bases: TGCAGCGTTGAAGCAACTCAGGGGAGTCACTACGAGCAGTACTTC.